Presented here are 14 T cell receptor beta chains from one specimen sequenced in a study of CD8 T cells in Susac syndrome. Random hexamers were used to reverse transcribe 0.5 to 1 ug of RNA. From the immunoSEQ multiplex PCR reads, TCRdb called clonotypes with MiXCR, one entry per CDR3 protein. Of a few hundred thousand distinct CDR3 sequences in the sample, about 94% are singletons; the top ten hold roughly 0.072%. Sequenced: CD4+ T cells from PBMCs. All receptors derive from a human donor with multiple sclerosis.

The J gene is TRBJ1-3, the V gene TRBV20-1; D gene ambiguous. CDR1 DFQATT and CDR2 SNEGSKA come from the germline V gene (reference sequence). V lost 3 bases to trimming and J lost 2 bases, with 17 bases between them. This CDR3 contains 16 residues. The CDR3 spells CSAREFKKGAGNTIYF. CDR3 DNA: TGCAGTGCTAGGGAGTTTAAAAAGGGAGCTGGAAACACCATATATTTT.

The chain employs TRBV6-2 or TRBV6-3 and TRBJ1-2; D is possibly TRBD1 (5 bases). The CDR3 extends over 13 amino acids. Deletions cut 6 bases from V and 7 bases from J, with 15 bases between. CDR1 and CDR2 from the germline V gene are MNHEY and SVGEGT. Here the CDR3 DNA reads TGTGCCAGCAGAGGCGGACCGGGGGGTGGCTACACCTTC. This sequence encodes CASRGGPGGGYTF.

The chain employs TRBV29-1 and TRBJ2-3; D not certain. CDR1 is SQVTM, CDR2 ANQGSEA, per germline. The germline V and J ends were trimmed by 5 bases and 2 bases, with 5 bases remaining between them. The length of the CDR3 is 11 residues. CDR3 nucleotides: TGCAGCGTTCAACTCACAGATACGCAGTATTTT. It yields the protein CSVQLTDTQYF.

In this sample, this clonotype turned up once. The chain couples TRBV4-1 to TRBJ2-2; D is possibly TRBD2 (5 bases). The length of the CDR3 is 15 residues. Germline CDR1 reads MGHRA; CDR2 reads YSYEKL. V lost 4 bases and J 7 bases, leaving 16 bases between the germline ends. CDR3 in amino acids: CASSPIRGIGGELFF. DNA of the CDR3: TGCGCCAGCAGCCCGATACGGGGTATCGGCGGGGAGCTGTTTTTT.

The gene calls are TRBV29-1 and TRBJ2-7; D possibly uses TRBD1 or TRBD2 (5 bases each). Germline lookup yields CDR1 SQVTM and CDR2 ANQGSEA. The CDR3 contains 12 residues. V lost 6 bases, J lost 2 bases, and 11 bases lay in between. The CDR3 spells CSVGTTTYEQYF. DNA for the CDR3: TGCAGCGTAGGGACGACGACCTACGAGCAGTACTTC.

The V call is TRBV4-1, the J call TRBJ1-4; TRBD1 is a possible D gene (6 bases). Germline CDR1 MGHRA, CDR2 YSYEKL. The CDR3 has 13 amino acids. Trimming removed 2 bases at V and 8 bases at J, with 9 bases between. CDR3 loop: CASSQLQGEKLFF. In DNA form, the CDR3 reads TGCGCCAGCAGCCAACTTCAGGGGGAAAAACTGTTTTTT.

V is TRBV15 and J is TRBJ1-1; no reliable D call. Germline-derived CDR1 and CDR2 are LNHNV and YYDKDF (reference sequence). The CDR3 consists of 14 residues. Deletions cut 0 bases from V and 1 base from J, with 6 bases between. The CDR3 region has the DNA TGTGCCACCAGCAGAGATGGCGGGAACACTGAAGCTTTCTTT. Amino acids: CATSRDGGNTEAFF.

The chain joins TRBV7-2 to TRBJ1-2; no firm D call. Germline values: CDR1 SGHTA, CDR2 FQGNSA. This CDR3 has 12 residues. Trimming took 4 bases from V and 6 from J, leaving 9 bases between them. The CDR3 nucleotides are TGTGCCAGCAGCTCGTGGCCCGATGGCTACACCTTC. It translates to CASSSWPDGYTF.

The chain carries TRBV7-9 and TRBJ2-1; D is ambiguous. The germline CDR1 and CDR2 sequences are SEHNR and FQNEAQ (reference sequence). The CDR3 is 16 amino acids. V was cut by 4 bases and J by 0 bases, with 13 bases left in between. CDR3 bases: TGTGCCAGCAGCTCCCAGCTGGAAAGCTCCTACAATGAGCAGTTCTTC. Translation: CASSSQLESSYNEQFF.

The rearrangement uses TRBV5-1 and TRBJ1-2; 7 bases are a match to TRBD1. CDR3 size: 15 residues. V shed 1 base and J 2 bases; nucleotides not matched to a gene: 5. CDR1 and CDR2 (germline): SGHRS, YFSETQ. Here the CDR3 reads CASSLLGQLNYGYTF. CDR3 nucleotides: TGCGCCAGCAGCTTGTTGGGACAGCTAAACTATGGCTACACCTTC.

This clonotype showed up just once. This chain joins TRBV5-1 and TRBJ2-5; D not resolved. The CDR3 consists of 14 residues. CDR1 and CDR2 from the germline V gene are SGHRS and YFSETQ. V lost 0 bases and J lost 7, with 13 bases in between. The CDR3 spells CASSLDGQSGTQYF. The CDR3 bases are TGCGCCAGCAGCTTGGACGGGCAGTCGGGGACCCAGTACTTC.

The chain employs TRBV12-3 or TRBV12-4 and TRBJ2-7, with TRBD2 matching 7 bases. Losses at the gene ends were 7 bases for V and 9 bases for J; bases not matched to a gene: 12. The CDR3 totals 13 residues. This CDR3 is CASTLAMGGVQYF. The CDR3 nucleotides read TGTGCCAGCACCTTAGCGATGGGGGGGGTGCAGTACTTC.

The J gene is TRBJ2-3, the V gene TRBV7-2; perhaps D is TRBD1 or TRBD2 (6 bases each). This CDR3 contains 17 residues. CDR1 and CDR2 (germline): SGHTA, FQGNSA. The germline V and J ends were trimmed by 1 base and 1 base, with 15 bases remaining between them. CDR3 DNA sequence: TGTGCCAGCAGCTTAGTGACGGGGGCGCGGGGCACAGATACGCAGTATTTT. It yields the protein CASSLVTGARGTDTQYF.

J is TRBJ2-2 and V is TRBV7-3, with 7 bases matching TRBD2. J lost 1 base, V lost 2 bases, and 7 bases had no gene match. The CDR3 is made up of 17 amino acids. Looked up from germline, CDR1 is SGHTA and CDR2 is FQGTGA. The CDR3 DNA is TGTGCCAGCAGCTTAGGGTCGGCTAGCGGGAACACCGGGGAGCTGTTTTTT. Its translation: CASSLGSASGNTGELFF.